Shown below are 25 T cell receptor beta chains from a single sample sequenced in a study of metastatic and nonmetastatic thyroid tumors. Each patient went into thyroid surgery without having received any treatment. MiXCR was used by TCRdb to re-call the PCR reads. The table includes about 45,000 clones, around 3.1% detected once. The sequenced sample consisted of blood. The source of these receptors is a female donor with papillary thyroid cancer or a benign thyroid nodule (not recorded which). Some clones in this sample may be carry-over from other donors' samples.

This clone was picked up a small number of times. The chain recombines TRBV6-1 with TRBJ2-7; D possibly corresponds to TRBD1 (5 bases). Trimming shortened V by 1 base and J by 0 bases, and 10 bases separated the two germline ends. CDR1 is MNHNS and CDR2 is SASEGT in the germline V gene. CDR3 length equals 15 residues. DNA for the CDR3: TGTGCCAGCAGTGAAGGATTGGGGCTCTCCTACGAGCAGTACTTC. This encodes CASSEGLGLSYEQYF.

This clone was seen only once. This sequence joins TRBV6-2 or TRBV6-3 and TRBJ2-1, with TRBD1 matching over 10 bases. From germline, CDR1 is MNHEY and CDR2 SVGEGT. After removal of 6 bases from V and 7 bases from J, the junction contained 9 bases not matched to a gene. The CDR3 length is 15 residues. CDR3 loop: CASRRGGTGENEQFF. In DNA, the CDR3 is TGTGCCAGCAGAAGGGGGGGGACAGGGGAGAATGAGCAGTTCTTC.

The sample holds many counts of this clone. The chain carries TRBV15 and TRBJ2-3; no reliable D call. The germline gives CDR1 LNHNV, CDR2 YYDKDF (reference sequence). This CDR3 is built from 14 residues. V lost 4 bases and J lost 4, with 12 bases in between. Here the CDR3 reads CATSTRVVADTQYF. Here the CDR3 DNA reads TGTGCCACCAGCACCCGGGTAGTAGCAGATACGCAGTATTTT.

There are many counts of this clone. The rearrangement uses TRBV20-1 and TRBJ2-7; 7 positions match TRBD2. Per germline, CDR1 DFQATT and CDR2 SNEGSKA (reference sequence). The V segment lost 6 bases and the J segment 5 bases; nucleotides outside the gene matches: 10. This CDR3 is built from 13 residues. Here the CDR3 reads CSARGGSKDEQYF. DNA of the CDR3: TGCAGTGCCCGGGGCGGGAGTAAGGACGAGCAGTACTTC.

Concerning this clone itself: Since a much larger clone is just one base distant, this may be a read error. The chain joins TRBV7-2 to TRBJ2-2; 14 nucleotides agree with TRBD2. CDR1 is SGHTA and CDR2 is FQGNSA in the germline V gene. The junction had 3 bases not matched to a gene; V was cut back by 9 bases and J by 6 bases. This CDR3 comprises 14 residues. CDR3 sequence: CASGLAGGSGELFF. The CDR3 region has the DNA TGTGCCAGTGGACTAGCGGGAGGATCCGGGGAGCTGTTTTTT.

This clone was picked up many times. The chain couples TRBV6-1 to TRBJ2-7; 8 bases match TRBD2. The CDR3 is made up of 13 amino acids. Germline CDR1 reads MNHNS; CDR2 reads SASEGT. Trimming cost V 5 bases and J 7 bases; bases outside gene matches: 7. The CDR3 DNA reads TGTGCCAGCAGTCAACGGGAGGGCTGGGAGCAGTACTTC. Amino acids: CASSQREGWEQYF.

This clone showed up many times. For the CDR3, the DNA is TGTGCCAGTTTTGACGGTTTCTATGGCTACACCTTC. Its protein is CASFDGFYGYTF. The chain joins TRBV19 to TRBJ1-2, with D uncertain. The CDR3 is made up of 12 amino acids. Germline V lookup: CDR1 LNHDA, CDR2 SQIVND (reference sequence). V was cut by 8 bases and J by 4 bases, with 11 bases left in between.

The chain carries TRBV19 and TRBJ1-1, with D tentatively TRBD1 (5 bases). Germline CDR1 reads LNHDA; CDR2 reads SQIVND (reference sequence). The CDR3 runs to 15 residues. With 1 base removed from V and 0 bases from J, the gap between germline ends came to 9 bases. In DNA, the CDR3 is TGTGCCAGTAGTATAGGGGCAGGGCTGAACACTGAAGCTTTCTTT. Its protein is CASSIGAGLNTEAFF.

There are a few counts of this clone. The chain combines TRBV6-6 with TRBJ2-1, with no clear D. V was shortened by 0 bases and J by 10 bases, with 10 bases between the two germline ends. The V gene's germline CDR1 is MNHNY and CDR2 SVGAGI (reference sequence). This CDR3 comprises 13 residues. The CDR3 DNA follows: TGTGCCAGCAGTTACTCCGGCTCCGGGGAGCAGTTCTTC. Residues: CASSYSGSGEQFF.

In this sample, this clone turned up many times. This may arise from a read error, as a much more abundant clone is one base away. Given the absence of the conserved phenylalanine or tryptophan at the CDR3 end, a read error is likely. This chain connects TRBV9 to TRBJ1-5; TRBD1 is a possible D gene (5 bases). Germline loops: CDR1 SGDLS, CDR2 YYNGEE. V was shortened by 0 bases and J by 6 bases, with 10 bases between the two germline ends. This CDR3 contains 14 residues. The CDR3 DNA sequence: TGTGCCAGCAGCGTAGGAAAGGGGAGTCAGCCCCAGCATTCT. Protein product: CASSVGKGSQPQHS.

The chain has TRBV19 and TRBJ2-2; 8 nucleotides line up with TRBD1. This CDR3 region has 14 residues. Looked up from germline, CDR1 is LNHDA and CDR2 is SQIVND (reference sequence). V lost 6 bases to trimming and J lost 8 bases; unmatched junction nucleotides: 8. CDR3 region: CASRGTGIRGELFF. As DNA, the CDR3 is TGTGCCAGTAGGGGGACAGGAATAAGGGGGGAGCTGTTTTTT.

J is TRBJ2-1 and V is TRBV5-1; unclear D gene. The V gene lost 2 bases and the J gene lost 2 bases, with 14 bases spanning the gap. The CDR3 is 16 residues long. Germline lookup yields CDR1 SGHRS and CDR2 YFSETQ. The CDR3 sequence: CASSLPLSNAYNEQFF. CDR3 nucleotide sequence: TGCGCCAGCAGCTTACCCCTAAGTAATGCCTACAATGAGCAGTTCTTC. Looking up the rest from reference TRBV5-1 and TRBJ2-1 gives the full variable domain: KAGVTQTPRYLIKTRGQQVTLSCSPISGHRSVSWYQQTPGQGLQFLFEYFSETQRNKGNFPGRFSGRQFSNSRSEMNVSTLELGDSALYLCASSLPLSNAYNEQFFGPGTRLTVL.

This clone was counted only a few times. The V gene is TRBV12-3 or TRBV12-4, the J gene TRBJ1-1; tentatively, D is TRBD1 (6 bases). There are 12 residues in the CDR3. V lost 7 bases and J lost 4, with 10 bases in between. Here the CDR3 reads CASNRESTEAFF. The CDR3 DNA reads TGTGCCAGCAACAGGGAAAGCACTGAAGCTTTCTTT.

This clone was counted at least ten times. The rearrangement links TRBV12-3 or TRBV12-4 to TRBJ1-5; 7 bases agree with TRBD1. This CDR3 spans 15 amino acids. V shed 5 bases, J shed 6 bases, and the junction held 10 bases outside the gene matches. CDR3 nucleotide sequence: TGTGCCAGCAGTGAGGGACAGAGTTTGGGTCAGCCCCAGCATTTT. This gives the protein CASSEGQSLGQPQHF.

This chain links TRBV6-1 with TRBJ1-1; D remains unclear. V lost 2 bases, J lost 5 bases, and 9 bases lay in between. The germline V gene has CDR1 MNHNS and CDR2 SASEGT. This CDR3 spans 13 amino acids. In nucleotides, the CDR3 is TGTGCCAGCAGTGAAAACGCTGGGACTGAAGCTTTCTTT. Translating it yields CASSENAGTEAFF.

This clone has only a few counts. The V call is TRBV5-1, the J call TRBJ1-1; 10 bases align to TRBD1. Germline V gives CDR1 SGHRS, CDR2 YFSETQ. The V and J ends lost 0 bases and 8 bases, in that order; junction bases with no gene match: 4. The CDR3 length is 14 residues. DNA for the CDR3: TGCGCCAGCAGCTTGGGGGGACAGGGGCCCGAAGCTTTCTTT. Translation: CASSLGGQGPEAFF.

In this sample, this clone turned up many times. The rearrangement uses TRBV2 and TRBJ2-1; D gene unclear. This CDR3 has 11 residues. Germline assignment: CDR1 SNHLY and CDR2 FYNNEI. V was cut by 10 bases and J by 4 bases, with 8 bases left in between. CDR3 residues: CAITFYNEQFF. The CDR3 coding sequence is TGTGCCATCACATTTTACAATGAGCAGTTCTTC.

This clone was counted ten times or more. The V call is TRBV5-6, the J call TRBJ2-7; TRBD2 is a possible D gene (7 bases). The length of the CDR3 is 16 residues. Germline CDR1 SGHDT, CDR2 YYEEEE. The V and J ends lost 2 bases and 3 bases respectively, with 18 bases between them. CDR3 in amino acids: CASSFRGAFLLYEQYF. CDR3 in DNA: TGTGCCAGCAGCTTCCGGGGGGCCTTCCTACTCTACGAGCAGTACTTC.

The table lists this clone with a few counts. The chain joins TRBV7-2 to TRBJ1-1, with D maybe TRBD1 (5 bases). V lost 5 bases and J lost 6, with 13 bases in between. In germline, CDR1 is SGHTA, CDR2 FQGNSA. The CDR3 totals 13 residues. The CDR3 protein is CASSRAGVPEAFF. As DNA, the CDR3 is TGTGCCAGCAGCAGAGCGGGGGTCCCTGAAGCTTTCTTT.

This clone was seen at least ten times. Possible read error: a much larger clone is one base away. The same CDR3 is also encoded by other DNA sequences in this sample. This chain connects TRBV6-5 to TRBJ1-2; weak D call: TRBD1 (6 bases). The CDR3 covers 15 residues. V gave up 6 bases and J gave up 4 bases, with 18 bases separating them. Germline values: CDR1 MNHEY, CDR2 SVGAGI. The DNA for the CDR3 is TGTGCCAGCAGCTACAAATGGGGGGCTGGCTATGGCTACACCTTC. It translates to CASSYKWGAGYGYTF.

This clone was observed a few times. This sequence joins TRBV24-1 and TRBJ1-2, with D hard to call. CDR1 is KGHDR, CDR2 SFDVKD, per germline. The CDR3 sequence is 14 residues long. V gave up 1 base and J gave up 2 bases, with 7 bases separating them. CDR3 coding DNA: TGTGCCACCAGTGATTTCTCCCGAAACTATGGCTACACCTTC. Translating gives CATSDFSRNYGYTF.

The rearrangement joins TRBV9 to TRBJ2-2, with TRBD2 matching 8 bases. V lost 8 bases and J lost 6; bases outside the gene matches: 9. The CDR3 is 14 residues long. Germline CDR1 is SGDLS and CDR2 is YYNGEE. CDR3 nucleotides: TGTGCCAGAAGCTTAGGGACTAGTGCCGGGGAGCTGTTTTTT. Its translation: CARSLGTSAGELFF. The full variable domain, completed using reference TRBV9 and TRBJ2-2, is DSGVTQTPKHLITATGQRVTLRCSPRSGDLSVYWYQQSLDQGLQFLIQYYNGEERAKGNILERFSAQQFPDLHSELNLSSLELGDSALYFCARSLGTSAGELFFGEGSRLTVL.

This clone was recorded many times. Given a much more abundant clone one base away, this may be a read error. The V call is TRBV7-2, the J call TRBJ1-2; a weak D match, TRBD1 (5 bases). V was shortened by 5 bases and J by 10 bases, with 17 bases between the two germline ends. Germline-derived CDR1 and CDR2 are SGHTA and FQGNSA. The CDR3 loop spans 13 amino acids. The CDR3 protein is CTSSVDGGRAYTF. CDR3 DNA sequence: TGTACCAGCAGCGTGGACGGCGGCAGGGCCTACACCTTC.

This chain connects TRBV6-2 or TRBV6-3 to TRBJ2-3; D might be TRBD1 (5 bases). CDR1 is MNHEY and CDR2 is SVGEGT in the germline V gene. V was clipped by 8 bases and J by 4 bases, with 19 bases between them. The CDR3 consists of 15 residues. The CDR3 protein is CASGAAIWSADTQYF. CDR3 nucleotide sequence: TGTGCCAGCGGGGCGGCTATCTGGAGCGCAGATACGCAGTATTTT.

The chain joins TRBV6-1 to TRBJ1-2; D gene ambiguous. Trimming left V 7 bases short and J 3 bases short, with 21 bases between. The CDR3 length is 16 residues. Germline V lookup: CDR1 MNHNS, CDR2 SASEGT. The CDR3 bases are TGTGCCAGCAAGGCATCAGAAGGGAACGACTACTATGGCTACACCTTC. It yields the protein CASKASEGNDYYGYTF.